This T cell receptor (beta chain) is drawn from a study of blood T cell repertoires in COVID-19. Study-level information: In each case, the material was cDNA or gDNA derived from T cells, B-cell-depleted T cells, or PBMCs.

J was trimmed by 2 bases and V by 3 bases; bases with no gene match: 1. The CDR3 consists of 13 residues. The germline V gene encodes CDR1 SGHRS and CDR2 YFSETQ. In the authors' methods: Amplified reference gene primers provided the basis for estimating nucleated cell counts. Only in-frame clones appear in the TCRdb table, and some are missing; sequencing was by immunoSEQ multiplex PCR. Clone size and the V and J calls come from that table; the DNA yielded D and trimming. The sample contains 250,000 to 350,000 clones, approximately 88% of which appear only once. The TCR was taken from a young man who had recovered from COVID-19. The sequenced material came from peripheral blood. The genes are TRBV5-1 and TRBJ1-2, with 7 bases aligning to TRBD1. The CDR3 loop is CASSSGQNYGYTF. Written as DNA, the CDR3 is TGCGCCAGCAGCTCGGGACAGAACTATGGCTACACCTTC.